Presented here are 12 T cell receptor beta chains from one specimen sequenced in a study of shared clonotypes between healthy human individuals. The data were produced by immunoSEQ multiplex PCR, yet TCRdb's version contains in-frame clones alone and is incomplete. Of around 1.5 million clones in the sample, around 98% were seen once. Sequenced input: naive CD4+ T cells sorted from blood. Subset given: CD45RA+ positively selected. The receptors here all came from a man younger than 45 in good health.

About this clone: Other DNA sequences in this specimen translate into the identical CDR3. The gene calls are TRBV5-4 and TRBJ2-3; D gene ambiguous. This CDR3 has 13 residues. Trimming left V 0 bases short and J 1 base short, with 3 bases between. CDR1 is SGHNT, CDR2 YYREEE, per germline (reference sequence). The CDR3: CASSLERTDTQYF. CDR3 nucleotides: TGTGCCAGCAGCTTGGAACGCACAGATACGCAGTATTTT.

As to this clone: Other DNA sequences in the sample encode the same CDR3. The chain recombines TRBV5-4 with TRBJ2-3; D call uncertain. CDR1 is SGHNT and CDR2 is YYREEE in the germline V gene (reference sequence). The CDR3 extends over 14 amino acids. Trimming shortened V by 0 bases and J by 2 bases, and 7 bases separated the two germline ends. CDR3 sequence (DNA): TGTGCCAGCAGCTTGGTAGGCTACACAGATACGCAGTATTTT. It yields the protein CASSLVGYTDTQYF.

The chain links TRBV5-1 to TRBJ2-1; D uncertain. Per germline, CDR1 SGHRS and CDR2 YFSETQ. The V gene lost 3 bases and the J gene lost 7 bases, with 17 bases spanning the gap. The CDR3 totals 15 residues. The CDR3 loop is CASSWSRALRNEQFF. DNA for the CDR3: TGCGCCAGCAGCTGGTCTAGGGCACTCAGGAATGAGCAGTTCTTC. Based on the CDR3 plus reference TRBV5-1 and TRBJ2-1, the full variable domain is KAGVTQTPRYLIKTRGQQVTLSCSPISGHRSVSWYQQTPGQGLQFLFEYFSETQRNKGNFPGRFSGRQFSNSRSEMNVSTLELGDSALYLCASSWSRALRNEQFFGPGTRLTVL.

The chain recombines TRBV7-9 with TRBJ1-5; a weak D match, TRBD1 (6 bases). The CDR3 extends over 16 amino acids. V gave up 3 bases and J gave up 1 base, with 13 bases separating them. Germline-derived CDR1 and CDR2 are SEHNR and FQNEAQ (reference sequence). CDR3 nucleotides: TGTGCCAGCAGCTTTGTGGGGAGGGGGAGCAATCAGCCCCAGCATTTT. Amino acids: CASSFVGRGSNQPQHF. Complete variable domain (other parts from reference TRBV7-9 and TRBJ1-5): DTGVSQNPRHKITKRGQNVTFRCDPISEHNRLYWYRQTLGQGPEFLTYFQNEAQLEKSRLLSDRFSAERPKGSFSTLEIQRTEQGDSAMYLCASSFVGRGSNQPQHFGDGTRLSIL.

The rearrangement links TRBV10-3 to TRBJ2-1; possibly TRBD1 for D (5 bases). The germline CDR1 and CDR2 sequences are ENHRY and SYGVKD. CDR3 size: 15 residues. V dropped 4 bases and J dropped 1 base, with 11 bases sitting between them. The CDR3, as DNA: TGTGCCATCAGTGCGCAGGGTAGGTCCTACAATGAGCAGTTCTTC. Its protein product is CAISAQGRSYNEQFF.

Of note for this clone: The sample holds other DNA sequences that translate to the same CDR3. The V call is TRBV19, the J call TRBJ2-2; D uncertain. This CDR3 is 14 amino acids long. Germline CDR1 is LNHDA and CDR2 is SQIVND (reference sequence). The V end was cut by 2 bases, the J end by 0 bases, with 4 bases between. The CDR3 protein is CASSIRANTGELFF. DNA of the CDR3: TGTGCCAGTAGTATAAGGGCGAACACCGGGGAGCTGTTTTTT.

The chain uses TRBV11-2 and TRBJ2-1, with 10 bases identical to TRBD2. The germline gives CDR1 SGHAT, CDR2 FQNNGV. This CDR3 region has 15 residues. J was trimmed by 8 bases and V by 6 bases; bases with no gene match: 10. This CDR3 is CASSPTGSGRYEQFF. The CDR3 DNA reads TGTGCCAGCAGTCCAACGGGTAGCGGGAGGTATGAGCAGTTCTTC.

The rearrangement links TRBV5-6 to TRBJ2-1; possible D gene TRBD2, 5 bases. Germline-derived CDR1 and CDR2 are SGHDT and YYEEEE. V was shortened by 4 bases and J by 8 bases, with 13 bases between the two germline ends. CDR3 length: 13 residues. CDR3 sequence: CASSRAGVDEQFF. CDR3 sequence (DNA): TGTGCCAGCAGCAGGGCCGGGGTCGATGAGCAGTTCTTC.

This chain uses TRBV12-2 with TRBJ1-5. TRBV12-2 is classified as a pseudogene. This CDR3 is 15 amino acids long. DNA of the CDR3: TGTGCAAGTCGCTTAGTGCGGCAAATTCATCTTTTAGGGCATTTT. It specifies CASRLVRQIHLLGHF.

The CDR3 protein is CAISLRQGASGELFF. The CDR3 DNA reads TGTGCCATTTCTCTTAGACAGGGGGCGTCCGGGGAGCTGTTTTTT. This chain links TRBV10-3 with TRBJ2-2, with 10 bases that match TRBD1. Germline V gives CDR1 ENHRY, CDR2 SYGVKD. V lost 9 bases, J lost 6 bases, and 10 bases stayed unmatched. CDR3 length: 15 residues.

The rearrangement uses TRBV19 and TRBJ1-1, with 10 nucleotides matching TRBD1. The length of the CDR3 is 12 residues. V trimming: 3 bases; J trimming: 11 bases; junction bases outside the gene matches: 3. The germline CDR1 and CDR2 sequences are LNHDA and SQIVND (reference sequence). This CDR3 reads CASSIGTGVAFF. For the CDR3, the DNA is TGTGCCAGTAGTATTGGGACAGGGGTCGCTTTCTTT.

J is TRBJ2-3 and V is TRBV19, with D possibly matching TRBD2 (6 bases). This CDR3 is 15 amino acids long. The ends were cut back, 5 bases at V and 3 bases at J, with 15 bases in the middle. Germline V gives CDR1 LNHDA, CDR2 SQIVND (reference sequence). The CDR3 spells CASSAGFARTDTQYF. CDR3 nucleotide sequence: TGTGCCAGTAGTGCGGGATTCGCGAGGACAGATACGCAGTATTTT.